This T cell receptor (beta chain) is drawn from a study of T cell responses to AZD1222 COVID-19 vaccine. Libraries were prepared by immunoSEQ multiplex PCR; TCRdb keeps only in-frame clonotypes and omits some of them. Of around 190,000 clones in the sample, 80% to 90% were seen once. General observations from the study: Baseline serology detected seropositivity in only six or seven AZD1222 recipients. Unmutated variant regions reportedly attract nearly half of all spike-specific TCRs. Donors were chiefly white British, with a greater number of females, and clonal diversity was perhaps underestimated. The breadth and depth of Spike-specific TCRs increased once two AZD1222 doses had been given.

Trimming stripped 0 bases from V and 5 bases from J, with 14 bases between. This CDR3 is built from 16 residues. Germline V gives CDR1 MNHNS, CDR2 SASEGT. Remarks on this clone: What it binds is not known.

The material sequenced was peripheral blood, taken on day 0 of AZD1222 vaccination. The sequence came from an adult in good health. The chain is built from TRBV6-1 and TRBJ1-5, with a possible D match to TRBD1 (5 bases). The CDR3 nucleotides are TGTGCCAGCAGTGAAGCAAGGGGAACAGACCATCAGCCCCAGCATTTT. Translating gives CASSEARGTDHQPQHF.